The next 2 T cell receptor beta chains were all read from a single sample in a study of blood T cells in healthy people across ages. Together with a sample-barcoded 5' primer, a J-beta primer mix was included in a second PCR lasting about 6 to 11 cycles. Via MiXCR, TCRdb re-called the 5' RACE reads, giving one row per CDR3 protein. Of some 780,000 distinct CDR3 sequences in the sample, about 56% were seen once. The material sequenced was blood. These receptors originate from a man in his forties in good health.

The chain links TRBV29-1 to TRBJ2-7; no reliable D call. Trimming removed 4 bases from V and 2 bases from J, with 12 bases in between. Germline-derived CDR1 and CDR2 are SQVTM and ANQGSEA. The CDR3 covers 13 residues. The CDR3: CSVAQLGAYEQYF. The CDR3 bases are TGCAGCGTTGCCCAACTCGGAGCCTACGAGCAGTACTTC.

This chain joins TRBV4-3 and TRBJ2-3; 10 bases fit TRBD2. Germline CDR1 is LGHNA and CDR2 is YSLEER. This CDR3 is 19 amino acids long. Losses at the gene ends were 0 bases for V and 6 bases for J; bases not matched to a gene: 15. The CDR3 DNA reads TGCGCCAGCAGCCAAGAAGTCAGAACTAGCGGGGTCCGGTTGGATACGCAGTATTTT. Its protein product is CASSQEVRTSGVRLDTQYF.